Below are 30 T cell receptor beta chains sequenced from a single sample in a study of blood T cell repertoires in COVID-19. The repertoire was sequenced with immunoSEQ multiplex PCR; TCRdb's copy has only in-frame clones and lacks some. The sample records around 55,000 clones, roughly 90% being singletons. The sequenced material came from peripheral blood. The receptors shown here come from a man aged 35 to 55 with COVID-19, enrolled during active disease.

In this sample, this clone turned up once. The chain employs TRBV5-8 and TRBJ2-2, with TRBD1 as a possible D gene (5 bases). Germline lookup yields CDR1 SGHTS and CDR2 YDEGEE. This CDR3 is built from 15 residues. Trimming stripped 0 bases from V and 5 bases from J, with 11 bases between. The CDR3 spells CASSLGQGSTGELFF. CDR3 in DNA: TGTGCCAGCAGCTTGGGCCAGGGCTCAACCGGGGAGCTGTTTTTT. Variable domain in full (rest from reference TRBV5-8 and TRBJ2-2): EAGVTQSPTHLIKTRGQQATLRCSPISGHTSVYWYQQALGLGLQFLLWYDEGEERNRGNFPPRFSGRQFPNYSSELNVNALELEDSALYLCASSLGQGSTGELFFGEGSRLTVL.

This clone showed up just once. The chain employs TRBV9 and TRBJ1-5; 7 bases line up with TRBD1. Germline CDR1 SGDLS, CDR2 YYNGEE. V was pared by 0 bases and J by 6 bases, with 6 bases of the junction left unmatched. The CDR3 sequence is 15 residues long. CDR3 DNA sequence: TGTGCCAGCAGCGTAGGACAGGGCTTAGGTCAGCCCCAGCATTTT. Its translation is CASSVGQGLGQPQHF.

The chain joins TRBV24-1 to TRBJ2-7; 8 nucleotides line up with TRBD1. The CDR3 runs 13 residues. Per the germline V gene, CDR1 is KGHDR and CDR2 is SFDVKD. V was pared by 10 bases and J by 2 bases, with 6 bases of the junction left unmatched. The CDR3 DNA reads TGTGCCACGTCGACAGGGGAGGCCTACGAGCAGTACTTC. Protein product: CATSTGEAYEQYF.

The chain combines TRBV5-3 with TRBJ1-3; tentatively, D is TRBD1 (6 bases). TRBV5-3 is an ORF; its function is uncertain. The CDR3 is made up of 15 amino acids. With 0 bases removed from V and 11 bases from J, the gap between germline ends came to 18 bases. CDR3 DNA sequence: TGTGCCAGAAGCTTGGAATGTCGGGACATCGGGTCCATATATTTT. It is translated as CARSLECRDIGSIYF.

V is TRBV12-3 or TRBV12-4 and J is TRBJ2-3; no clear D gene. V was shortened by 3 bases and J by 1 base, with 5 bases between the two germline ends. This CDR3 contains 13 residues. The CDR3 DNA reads TGTGCCAGCAGTTTTGAGCGCACAGATACGCAGTATTTT. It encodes CASSFERTDTQYF.

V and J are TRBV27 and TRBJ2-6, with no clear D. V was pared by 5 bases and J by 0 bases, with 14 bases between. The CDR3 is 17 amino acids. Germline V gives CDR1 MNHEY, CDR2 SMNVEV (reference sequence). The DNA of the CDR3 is TGTGCCAGCAGTCCAGATATGCCTGTCTCTGGGGCCAACGTCCTGACTTTC. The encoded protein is CASSPDMPVSGANVLTF.

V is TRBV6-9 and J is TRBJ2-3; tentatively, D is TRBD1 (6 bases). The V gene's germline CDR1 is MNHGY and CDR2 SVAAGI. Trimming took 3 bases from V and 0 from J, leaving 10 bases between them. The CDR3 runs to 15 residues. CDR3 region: CASSYDRPSTDTQYF. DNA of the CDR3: TGTGCCAGCAGTTACGACAGGCCGAGCACAGATACGCAGTATTTT.

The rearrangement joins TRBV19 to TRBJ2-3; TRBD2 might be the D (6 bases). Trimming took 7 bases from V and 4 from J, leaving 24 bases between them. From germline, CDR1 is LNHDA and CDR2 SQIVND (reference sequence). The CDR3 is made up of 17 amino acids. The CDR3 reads CASTPGISGQSPDTQYF. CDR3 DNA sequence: TGTGCCAGTACCCCGGGGATCAGCGGGCAAAGTCCAGATACGCAGTATTTT.

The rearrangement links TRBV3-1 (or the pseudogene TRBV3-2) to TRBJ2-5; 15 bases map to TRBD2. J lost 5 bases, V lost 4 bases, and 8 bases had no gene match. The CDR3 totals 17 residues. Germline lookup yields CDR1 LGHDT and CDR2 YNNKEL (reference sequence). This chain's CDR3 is CASSLRTSGRAWETQYF. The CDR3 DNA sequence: TGTGCCAGCAGCCTCCGGACTAGCGGGAGGGCCTGGGAGACCCAGTACTTC.

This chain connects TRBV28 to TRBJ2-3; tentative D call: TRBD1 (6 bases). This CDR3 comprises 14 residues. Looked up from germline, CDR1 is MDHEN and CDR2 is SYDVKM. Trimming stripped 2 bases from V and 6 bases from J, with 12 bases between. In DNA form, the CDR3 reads TGTGCCAGCAGTTTAGTTCAGGGGTCGGATACGCAGTATTTT. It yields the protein CASSLVQGSDTQYF.

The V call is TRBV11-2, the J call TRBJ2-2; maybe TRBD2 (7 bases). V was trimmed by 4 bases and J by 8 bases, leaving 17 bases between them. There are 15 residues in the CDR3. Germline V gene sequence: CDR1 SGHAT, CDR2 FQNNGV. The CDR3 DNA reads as TGTGCCAGCAGCTCCCAACGGGGGGCACTAGGGGAGCTGTTTTTT. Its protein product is CASSSQRGALGELFF.

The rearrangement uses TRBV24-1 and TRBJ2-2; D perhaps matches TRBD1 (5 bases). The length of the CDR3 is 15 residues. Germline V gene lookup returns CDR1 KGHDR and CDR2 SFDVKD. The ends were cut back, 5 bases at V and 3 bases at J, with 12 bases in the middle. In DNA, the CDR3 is TGTGCCACCAGTGTGGGGCAGATATACACCGGGGAGCTGTTTTTT. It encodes CATSVGQIYTGELFF.

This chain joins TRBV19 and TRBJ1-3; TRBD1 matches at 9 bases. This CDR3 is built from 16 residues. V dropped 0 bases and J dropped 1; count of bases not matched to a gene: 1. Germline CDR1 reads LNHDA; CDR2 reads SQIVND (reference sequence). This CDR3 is CASSIEGTGSGNTIYF. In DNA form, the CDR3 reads TGTGCCAGTAGTATAGAGGGGACAGGGTCTGGAAACACCATATATTTT.

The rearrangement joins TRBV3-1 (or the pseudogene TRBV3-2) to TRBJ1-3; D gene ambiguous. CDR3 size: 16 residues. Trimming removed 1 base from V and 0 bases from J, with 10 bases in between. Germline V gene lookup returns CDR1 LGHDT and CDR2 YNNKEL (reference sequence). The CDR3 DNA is TGTGCCAGCAGCCAAGCTCTTTTATTCTCTGGAAACACCATATATTTT. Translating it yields CASSQALLFSGNTIYF.

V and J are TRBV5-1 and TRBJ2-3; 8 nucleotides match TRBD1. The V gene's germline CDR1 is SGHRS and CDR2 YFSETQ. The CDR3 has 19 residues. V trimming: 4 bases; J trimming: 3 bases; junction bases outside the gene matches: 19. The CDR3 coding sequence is TGCGCCAGCAGCCTCGGACAGGGAAGAAGGTTGTCGGGGACAGATACGCAGTATTTT. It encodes CASSLGQGRRLSGTDTQYF.

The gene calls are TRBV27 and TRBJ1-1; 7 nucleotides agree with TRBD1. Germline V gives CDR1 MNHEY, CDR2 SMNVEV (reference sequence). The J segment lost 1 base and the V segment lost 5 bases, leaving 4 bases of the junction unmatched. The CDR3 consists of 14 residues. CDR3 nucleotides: TGTGCCAGCAGTAGCGCAGGGGGGAACACTGAAGCTTTCTTT. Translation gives CASSSAGGNTEAFF.

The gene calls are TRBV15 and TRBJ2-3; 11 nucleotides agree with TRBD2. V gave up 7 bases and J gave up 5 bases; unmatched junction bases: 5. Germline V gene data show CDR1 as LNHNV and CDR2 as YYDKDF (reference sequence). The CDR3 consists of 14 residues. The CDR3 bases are TGTGCCACCAAAGGGCTAGCGGGAGGAGATACGCAGTATTTT. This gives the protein CATKGLAGGDTQYF.

The chain's CDR3 is CASSARVLNEQFF. The CDR3 DNA reads as TGTGCCAGCAGTGCGCGGGTGTTAAATGAGCAGTTCTTC. This chain connects TRBV2 to TRBJ2-1; a weak D match, TRBD2 (5 bases). CDR1 is SNHLY, CDR2 FYNNEI, per germline. This CDR3 contains 13 residues. The V end was cut by 4 bases, the J end by 7 bases, with 11 bases between.

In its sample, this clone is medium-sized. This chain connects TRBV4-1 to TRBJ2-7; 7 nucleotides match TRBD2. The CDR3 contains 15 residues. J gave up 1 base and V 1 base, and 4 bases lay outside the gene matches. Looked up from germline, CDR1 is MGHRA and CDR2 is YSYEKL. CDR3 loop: CASSQGFGGSYEQYF. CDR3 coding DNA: TGCGCCAGCAGCCAAGGGTTCGGGGGGTCCTACGAGCAGTACTTC.

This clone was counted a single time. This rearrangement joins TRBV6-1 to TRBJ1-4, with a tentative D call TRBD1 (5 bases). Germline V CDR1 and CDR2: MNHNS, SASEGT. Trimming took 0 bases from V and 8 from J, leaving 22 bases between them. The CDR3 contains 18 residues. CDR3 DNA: TGTGCCAGCAGTGAAGCGCGGGTACGGGGGAGTGGTGAGGAAAAACTGTTTTTT. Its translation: CASSEARVRGSGEEKLFF.

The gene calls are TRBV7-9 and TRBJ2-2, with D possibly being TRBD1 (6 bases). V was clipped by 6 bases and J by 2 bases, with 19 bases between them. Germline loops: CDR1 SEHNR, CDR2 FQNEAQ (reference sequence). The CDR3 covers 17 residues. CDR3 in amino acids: CASRPAPGHTNTGELFF. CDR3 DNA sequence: TGTGCCAGCAGACCGGCCCCGGGACACACCAACACCGGGGAGCTGTTTTTT.

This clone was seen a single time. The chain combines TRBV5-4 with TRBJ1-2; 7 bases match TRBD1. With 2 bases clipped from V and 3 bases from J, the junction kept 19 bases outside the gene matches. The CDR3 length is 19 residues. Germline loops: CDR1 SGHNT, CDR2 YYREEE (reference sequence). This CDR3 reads CASSFPRGSPTGVDYGYTF. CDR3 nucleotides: TGTGCCAGCAGCTTCCCCCGAGGCTCCCCCACAGGGGTTGACTATGGCTACACCTTC.

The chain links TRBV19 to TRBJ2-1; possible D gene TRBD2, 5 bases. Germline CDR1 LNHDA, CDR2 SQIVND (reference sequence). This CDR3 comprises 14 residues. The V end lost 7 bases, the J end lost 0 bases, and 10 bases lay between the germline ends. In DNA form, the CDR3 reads TGTGCCAGTATGGACGGGATCTCCTACAATGAGCAGTTCTTC. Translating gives CASMDGISYNEQFF.

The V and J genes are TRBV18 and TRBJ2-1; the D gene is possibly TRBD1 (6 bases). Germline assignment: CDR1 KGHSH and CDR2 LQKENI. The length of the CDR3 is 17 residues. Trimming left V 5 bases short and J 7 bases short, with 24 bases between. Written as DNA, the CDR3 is TGTGCCAGCTCAAAAAGCCCTCAAGCCCTCCAGGGGAATGAGCAGTTCTTC. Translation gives CASSKSPQALQGNEQFF.

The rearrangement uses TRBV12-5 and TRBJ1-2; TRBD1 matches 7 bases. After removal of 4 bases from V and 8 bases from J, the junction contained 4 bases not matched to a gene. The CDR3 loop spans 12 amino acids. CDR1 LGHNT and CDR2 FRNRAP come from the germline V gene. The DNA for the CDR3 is TGTGCTAGTGGTTCGACAGGGTTCGGCTACACCTTC. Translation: CASGSTGFGYTF.

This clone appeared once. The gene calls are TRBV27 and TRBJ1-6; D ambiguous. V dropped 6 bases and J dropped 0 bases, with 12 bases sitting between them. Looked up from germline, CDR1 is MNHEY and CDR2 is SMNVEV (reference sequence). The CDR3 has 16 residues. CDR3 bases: TGTGCCAGCAGCGATCACCCGAGCTCCTATAATTCACCCCTCCACTTT. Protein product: CASSDHPSSYNSPLHF.

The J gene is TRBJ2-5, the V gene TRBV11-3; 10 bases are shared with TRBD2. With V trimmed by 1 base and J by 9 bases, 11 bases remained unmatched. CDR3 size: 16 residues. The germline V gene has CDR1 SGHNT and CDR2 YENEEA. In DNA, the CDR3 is TGTGCCAGCAGCTTAGTCGGGACTAGCGCGCTGGGGGCCCAGTACTTC. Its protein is CASSLVGTSALGAQYF.

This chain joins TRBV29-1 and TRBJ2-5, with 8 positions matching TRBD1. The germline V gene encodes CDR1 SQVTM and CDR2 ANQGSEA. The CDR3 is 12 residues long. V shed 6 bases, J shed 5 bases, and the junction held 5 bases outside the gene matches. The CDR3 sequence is CSVVTGVETQYF. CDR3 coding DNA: TGCAGCGTAGTGACAGGGGTGGAGACCCAGTACTTC.

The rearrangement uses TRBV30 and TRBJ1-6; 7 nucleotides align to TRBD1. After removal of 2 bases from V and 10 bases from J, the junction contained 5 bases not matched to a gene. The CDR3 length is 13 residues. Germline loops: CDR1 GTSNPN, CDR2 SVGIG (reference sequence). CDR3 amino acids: CAWSSRGESPLHF. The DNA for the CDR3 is TGTGCCTGGAGTAGCAGGGGGGAATCACCCCTCCACTTT.

The CDR3 DNA follows: TGTGCCAGCAGTCGGACTAGCGGGGGGGCGGGCGAGCAGTACTTC. This gives the protein CASSRTSGGAGEQYF. The rearrangement uses TRBV28 and TRBJ2-7, with 15 positions matching TRBD2. V gave up 5 bases and J gave up 6 bases; unmatched junction bases: 5. The CDR3 extends over 15 amino acids. Germline assignment: CDR1 MDHEN and CDR2 SYDVKM.